Below, 20 T cell receptor beta chains from the same sample are listed, as sequenced in a study of T-cell reconstitution after alpha-beta-depleted transplantation in children. For TCRbeta, the library was prepared with unique molecular identifiers. A single record per CDR3 protein comes from TCRdb applying MiXCR to the PCR reads. The sample consists of approximately 270,000 distinct CDR3 sequences, more than 9% of them appearing once. The input for sequencing was PBMCs from the stem cell graft donor, taken from the stem cell graft. The receptors were sampled from a human donor who donated a stem cell graft to a child with SCID.

Many counts were recorded for this clonotype. This rearrangement joins TRBV16 to TRBJ2-7, with D unclear. Germline CDR1 and CDR2: KGHSY and FQNENV. The CDR3 length is 14 residues. V shed 1 base and J shed 1 base, with 8 bases lying between them. The CDR3, as DNA: TGTGCCAGCAGCCAATACGCTCCTTCCTACGAGCAGTACTTC. Translation: CASSQYAPSYEQYF.

This clonotype was recorded at least ten times. The chain joins TRBV12-3 or TRBV12-4 to TRBJ1-6; D ambiguous. V lost 2 bases and J 0 bases, leaving 5 bases between the germline ends. This CDR3 spans 15 amino acids. The DNA for the CDR3 is TGTGCCAGCAGTTTAACGCGCTCCTATAATTCACCCCTCCACTTT. This translates into CASSLTRSYNSPLHF.

The rearrangement links TRBV6-1 to TRBJ1-5, with D maybe TRBD1 (5 bases). The germline V gene has CDR1 MNHNS and CDR2 SASEGT. Deletions cut 7 bases from V and 0 bases from J, with 13 bases between. The CDR3 is 15 amino acids. DNA for the CDR3: TGTGCCAGCAATATCGACAGACTTAGCAATCAGCCCCAGCATTTT. Its protein is CASNIDRLSNQPQHF.

This clonotype was counted a few times. V is TRBV3-1 and J is TRBJ2-2, with D tentatively TRBD2 (7 bases). The CDR3 extends over 14 amino acids. The V gene's germline CDR1 is LGHDT and CDR2 YNNKEL (reference sequence). V lost 2 bases and J lost 6, with 10 bases in between. The CDR3 is CASSQRGGSGELFF. The CDR3 DNA reads TGTGCCAGCAGCCAAAGGGGGGGCTCCGGGGAGCTGTTTTTT. The full variable domain, with the rest looked up from reference TRBV3-1 and TRBJ2-2, is DTAVSQTPKYLVTQMGNDKSIKCEQNLGHDTMYWYKQDSKKFLKIMFSYNNKELIINETVPNRFSPKSPDKAHLNLHINSLELGDSAVYFCASSQRGGSGELFFGEGSRLTVL.

The V and J genes are TRBV7-9 and TRBJ2-7; 14 positions agree with TRBD2. Germline assignment: CDR1 SEHNR and CDR2 FQNEAQ (reference sequence). V lost 5 bases to trimming and J lost 3 bases; unmatched junction nucleotides: 3. The CDR3 is 15 residues long. Written as DNA, the CDR3 is TGTGCCAGCAGCGTTGGGACTAGCGGGGGCTACGAGCAGTACTTC. This gives the protein CASSVGTSGGYEQYF.

This clonotype came up a few times. This rearrangement joins TRBV2 to TRBJ2-5; 9 bases map to TRBD2. V lost 8 bases, J lost 2 bases, and 9 bases stayed unmatched. CDR3 size: 15 residues. Per the germline V gene, CDR1 is SNHLY and CDR2 is FYNNEI. The CDR3 region is CASGVAGEVQETQYF. The DNA for the CDR3 is TGTGCCAGCGGAGTAGCGGGGGAGGTTCAAGAGACCCAGTACTTC.

In this sample, this clonotype turned up a few times. V gene TRBV12-3 or TRBV12-4 combines with J gene TRBJ2-7; perhaps D is TRBD1 or TRBD2 (5 bases each). The ends were cut back, 10 bases at V and 0 bases at J, with 19 bases in the middle. The CDR3 spans 15 residues. Here the CDR3 reads CATSGGLGRSYEQYF. Here the CDR3 DNA reads TGTGCCACATCTGGTGGTTTGGGACGCTCCTACGAGCAGTACTTC.

The chain employs TRBV7-2 and TRBJ2-4, with D unresolved. The CDR3 has 16 amino acids. V lost 3 bases and J 3 bases, leaving 15 bases between the germline ends. CDR1 is SGHTA and CDR2 is FQGNSA in the germline V gene. The DNA for the CDR3 is TGTGCCAGCAGCTTCCCAGAAACGGATGTCAAAAACATTCAGTACTTC. Translation: CASSFPETDVKNIQYF.

This clonotype was detected ten times or more. The chain recombines TRBV2 with TRBJ1-2; D is unresolved. Trimming left V 6 bases short and J 5 bases short, with 10 bases between. This CDR3 spans 12 amino acids. Looked up from germline, CDR1 is SNHLY and CDR2 is FYNNEI. The CDR3 is CASRENTYGYTF. As DNA, the CDR3 is TGTGCCAGCAGGGAAAACACTTATGGCTACACCTTC.

This clonotype was seen repeatedly, ten times or more. This chain links TRBV13 with TRBJ2-2, with TRBD1 matching 8 bases. V shed 3 bases and J 4 bases; nucleotides not matched to a gene: 10. The germline CDR1 and CDR2 sequences are PRHDT and FYEKMQ (reference sequence). The CDR3 spans 17 residues. CDR3 DNA sequence: TGTGCCAGCAGCTTGTCCGACAGGGGCGAGGGCACCGGGGAGCTGTTTTTT. Residues: CASSLSDRGEGTGELFF.

The chain joins TRBV15 to TRBJ2-1; D is uncertain. CDR3 length: 16 amino acids. V gave up 5 bases and J gave up 8 bases, with 22 bases separating them. CDR1 LNHNV and CDR2 YYDKDF come from the germline V gene (reference sequence). The DNA for the CDR3 is TGTGCCACCAGCGGATCCCCGGGTTTCGGCTCGGATGAGCAGTTCTTC. This gives the protein CATSGSPGFGSDEQFF.

The sample holds many counts of this clonotype. The chain carries TRBV18 and TRBJ2-2; D is unclear. CDR3 length: 15 residues. V was trimmed by 1 base and J by 0 bases, leaving 6 bases between them. Germline V CDR1 and CDR2: KGHSH, LQKENI. Written as DNA, the CDR3 is TGTGCCAGCTCACCACAAGGCTCGAACACCGGGGAGCTGTTTTTT. This encodes CASSPQGSNTGELFF.

This clonotype was seen a handful of times. The chain couples TRBV7-9 to TRBJ2-7; D possibly corresponds to TRBD1 (5 bases). Trimming pared 5 bases from V and 4 bases from J, leaving 12 bases between. CDR1 and CDR2 (germline): SEHNR, FQNEAQ (reference sequence). CDR3 length: 13 amino acids. The CDR3 DNA is TGTGCCAGCAGCCCCGGTGGGGCATACGAGCAGTACTTC. Amino acid sequence: CASSPGGAYEQYF.

In its sample, this clonotype was seen many times. The V call is TRBV20-1, the J call TRBJ2-1; 15 bases are shared with TRBD2. V lost 5 bases and J lost 6; bases outside the gene matches: 2. CDR3 length equals 14 residues. Germline CDR1 is DFQATT and CDR2 is SNEGSKA (reference sequence). CDR3 DNA sequence: TGCAGTGCTTGGGGACTAGCGGGGGGCAATGAGCAGTTCTTC. It specifies CSAWGLAGGNEQFF.

This clonotype has more than one count but fewer than ten. The rearrangement links TRBV7-2 to TRBJ2-3; D is unclear. Trimming removed 1 base from V and 3 bases from J, with 8 bases in between. CDR3 length: 14 residues. From germline, CDR1 is SGHTA and CDR2 FQGNSA. The CDR3 region is CASSLGLQTDTQYF. Here the CDR3 DNA reads TGTGCCAGCAGCTTAGGGCTTCAAACAGATACGCAGTATTTT.

This clonotype was found a few times. The chain couples TRBV20-1 to TRBJ2-3; possibly TRBD1 or TRBD2 for D (5 bases each). Germline V gene lookup returns CDR1 DFQATT and CDR2 SNEGSKA (reference sequence). This CDR3 has 15 amino acids. V was pared by 0 bases and J by 4 bases, with 14 bases between. In DNA form, the CDR3 reads TGCAGTGCTAGAGATAGGGAGCAGGGCGCAGATACGCAGTATTTT. Its protein product is CSARDREQGADTQYF.

This clonotype was seen repeatedly, ten times or more. The junction shows a germline mismatch at one end, possibly a read error. The V call is TRBV7-3, the J call TRBJ2-1; 10 bases agree with TRBD2. In germline, CDR1 is SGHTA, CDR2 FQGTGA. The CDR3 is made up of 15 amino acids. The CDR3 loop is CASSPSSGGYNEQFF. Here the CDR3 DNA reads TGCGCCAGCAGCCCGTCTAGCGGGGGATACAATGAGCAGTTCTTC.

This clonotype was counted only a few times. J is TRBJ1-3 and V is TRBV6-1; the D gene is possibly TRBD1 (5 bases). From germline, CDR1 is MNHNS and CDR2 SASEGT. Trimming pared 8 bases from V and 4 bases from J, leaving 12 bases between. There are 13 residues in the CDR3. The CDR3 spells CASGQGTGNTIYF. CDR3 sequence (DNA): TGTGCCAGCGGGCAGGGCACGGGAAACACCATATATTTT.

This clonotype was observed a handful of times. The V call is TRBV5-6, the J call TRBJ1-1, with D tentatively TRBD1 (6 bases). Germline V gives CDR1 SGHDT, CDR2 YYEEEE. V lost 3 bases and J lost 5, with 11 bases in between. This CDR3 region has 13 residues. This CDR3 is CASSWRGGTEAFF. CDR3 nucleotides: TGTGCCAGCAGCTGGAGGGGGGGGACTGAAGCTTTCTTT.

The chain couples TRBV29-1 to TRBJ2-7; tentatively, D is TRBD2 (6 bases). This CDR3 region has 12 residues. With 5 bases removed from V and 4 bases from J, the gap between germline ends came to 12 bases. The germline V gene has CDR1 SQVTM and CDR2 ANQGSEA. The CDR3 spells CSVLLEGYEQYF. The CDR3 bases are TGCAGCGTTTTGCTGGAGGGGTACGAGCAGTACTTC.